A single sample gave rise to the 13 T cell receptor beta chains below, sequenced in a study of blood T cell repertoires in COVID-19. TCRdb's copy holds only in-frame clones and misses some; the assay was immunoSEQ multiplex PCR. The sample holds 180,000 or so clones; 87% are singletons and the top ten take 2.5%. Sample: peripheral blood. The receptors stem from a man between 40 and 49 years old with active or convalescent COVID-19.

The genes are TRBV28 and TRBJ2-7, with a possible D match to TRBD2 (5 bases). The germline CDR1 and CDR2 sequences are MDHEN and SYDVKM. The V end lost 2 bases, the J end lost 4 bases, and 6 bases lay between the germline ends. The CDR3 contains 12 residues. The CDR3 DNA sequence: TGTGCCAGCAGTTTACGGGGATACGAGCAGTACTTC. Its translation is CASSLRGYEQYF.

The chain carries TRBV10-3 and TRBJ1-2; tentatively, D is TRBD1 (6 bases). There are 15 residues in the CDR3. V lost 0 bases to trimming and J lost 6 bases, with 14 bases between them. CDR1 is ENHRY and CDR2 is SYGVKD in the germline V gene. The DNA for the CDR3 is TGTGCCATCAGTGAGTCTAGGGGACAAGGGAATGGCTACACCTTC. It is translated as CAISESRGQGNGYTF.

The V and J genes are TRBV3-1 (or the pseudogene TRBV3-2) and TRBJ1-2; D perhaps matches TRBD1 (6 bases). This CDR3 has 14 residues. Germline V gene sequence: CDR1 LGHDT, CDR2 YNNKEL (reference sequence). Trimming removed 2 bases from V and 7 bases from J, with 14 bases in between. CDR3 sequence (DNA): TGTGCCAGCAGCCAAAATCTCAGGGGTATTGGCTACACCTTC. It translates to CASSQNLRGIGYTF.

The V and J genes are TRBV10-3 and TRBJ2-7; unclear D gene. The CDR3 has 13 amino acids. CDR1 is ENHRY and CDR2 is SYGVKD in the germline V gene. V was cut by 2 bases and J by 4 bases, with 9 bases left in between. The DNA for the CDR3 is TGTGCCATCAGTGAGAACTCAGGATACGAGCAGTACTTC. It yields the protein CAISENSGYEQYF.

CDR3 bases: TGCGCCAGCAGCCGGCTGAGGGGGACAGGGCGGAATGAGCAGTTCTTC. Translation gives CASSRLRGTGRNEQFF. The V and J genes are TRBV4-1 and TRBJ2-1, with 9 positions matching TRBD1. After removal of 4 bases from V and 7 bases from J, the junction contained 11 bases not matched to a gene. The germline CDR1 and CDR2 sequences are MGHRA and YSYEKL. This CDR3 has 16 residues.

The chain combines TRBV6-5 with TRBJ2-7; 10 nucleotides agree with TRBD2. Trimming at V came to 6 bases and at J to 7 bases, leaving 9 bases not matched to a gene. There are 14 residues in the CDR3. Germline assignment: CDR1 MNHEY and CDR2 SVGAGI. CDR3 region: CASSRLAGTSEQYF. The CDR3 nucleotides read TGTGCCAGCAGCCGACTAGCGGGTACGAGTGAGCAGTACTTC.

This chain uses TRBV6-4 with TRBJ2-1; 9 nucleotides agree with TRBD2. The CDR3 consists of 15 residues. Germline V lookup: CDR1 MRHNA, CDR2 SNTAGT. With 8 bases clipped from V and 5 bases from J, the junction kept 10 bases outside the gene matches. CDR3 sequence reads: CASSRGIAGDNEQFF. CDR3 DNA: TGTGCCAGCTCCCGGGGGATAGCGGGGGACAATGAGCAGTTCTTC.

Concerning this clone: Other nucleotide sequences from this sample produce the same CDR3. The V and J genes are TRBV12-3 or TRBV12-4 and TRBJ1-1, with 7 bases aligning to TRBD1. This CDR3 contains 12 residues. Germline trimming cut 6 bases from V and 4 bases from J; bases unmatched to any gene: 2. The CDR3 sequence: CASSPGGTEAFF. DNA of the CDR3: TGTGCCAGCAGCCCAGGGGGCACTGAAGCTTTCTTT.

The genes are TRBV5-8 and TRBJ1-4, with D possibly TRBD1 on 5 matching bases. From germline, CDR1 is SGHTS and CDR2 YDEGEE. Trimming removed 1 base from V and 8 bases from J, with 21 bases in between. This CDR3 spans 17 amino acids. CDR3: CASSLSVARGLSEKLFF. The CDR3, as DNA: TGTGCCAGCAGCTTGTCAGTCGCAAGGGGCCTATCGGAAAAACTGTTTTTT.

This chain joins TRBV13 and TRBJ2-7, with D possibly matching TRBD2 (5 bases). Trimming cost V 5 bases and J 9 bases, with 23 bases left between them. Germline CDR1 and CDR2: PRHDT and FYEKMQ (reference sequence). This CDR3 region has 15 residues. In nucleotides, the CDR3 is TGTGCCAGCAGCAGTCAGCGGAGATCTACGAGAGGGCAGTACTTC. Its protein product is CASSSQRRSTRGQYF.

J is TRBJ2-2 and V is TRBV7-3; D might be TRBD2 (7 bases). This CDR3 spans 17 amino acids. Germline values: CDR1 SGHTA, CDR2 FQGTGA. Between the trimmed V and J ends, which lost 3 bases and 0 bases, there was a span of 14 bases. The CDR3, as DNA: TGTGCCAGCAGCTTGGGGGCGGGGGCTCCGAACACCGGGGAGCTGTTTTTT. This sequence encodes CASSLGAGAPNTGELFF. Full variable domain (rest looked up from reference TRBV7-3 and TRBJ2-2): GAGVSQTPSNKVTEKGKYVELRCDPISGHTALYWYRQSLGQGPEFLIYFQGTGAADDSGLPNDRFFAVRPEGSVSTLKIQRTERGDSAVYLCASSLGAGAPNTGELFFGEGSRLTVL.

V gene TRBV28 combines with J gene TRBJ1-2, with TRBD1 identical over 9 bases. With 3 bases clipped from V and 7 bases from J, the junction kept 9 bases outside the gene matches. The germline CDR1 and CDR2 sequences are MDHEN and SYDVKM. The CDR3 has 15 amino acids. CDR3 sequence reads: CASSFPIRTGVGYTF. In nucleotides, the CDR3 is TGTGCCAGCAGTTTCCCCATCCGGACAGGGGTTGGCTACACCTTC.

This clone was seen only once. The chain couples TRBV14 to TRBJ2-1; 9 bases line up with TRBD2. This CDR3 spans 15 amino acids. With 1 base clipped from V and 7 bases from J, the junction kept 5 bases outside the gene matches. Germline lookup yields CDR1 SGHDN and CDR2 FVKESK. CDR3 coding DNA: TGTGCCAGCAGCCAAGGCGGGGGGGGCCCTAATGAGCAGTTCTTC. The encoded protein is CASSQGGGGPNEQFF.